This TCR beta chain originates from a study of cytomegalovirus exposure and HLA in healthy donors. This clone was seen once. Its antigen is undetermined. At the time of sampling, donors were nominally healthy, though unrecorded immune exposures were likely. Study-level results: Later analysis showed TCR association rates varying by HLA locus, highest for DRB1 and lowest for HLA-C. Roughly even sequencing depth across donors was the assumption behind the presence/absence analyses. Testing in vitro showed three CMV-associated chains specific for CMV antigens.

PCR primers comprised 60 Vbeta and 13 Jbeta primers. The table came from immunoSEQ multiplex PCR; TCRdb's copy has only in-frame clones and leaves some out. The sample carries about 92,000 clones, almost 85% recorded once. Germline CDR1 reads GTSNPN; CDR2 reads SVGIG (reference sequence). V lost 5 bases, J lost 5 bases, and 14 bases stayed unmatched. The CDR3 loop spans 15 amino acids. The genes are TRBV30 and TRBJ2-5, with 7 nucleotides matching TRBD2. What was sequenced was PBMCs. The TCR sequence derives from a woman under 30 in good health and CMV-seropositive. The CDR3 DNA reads TGTGCCTGGGGCCCGACTGGGGGGGGGAGGGAGACCCAGTACTTC. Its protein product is CAWGPTGGGRETQYF. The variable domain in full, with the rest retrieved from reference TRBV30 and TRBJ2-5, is SQTIHQWPATLVQPVGSPLSLECTVEGTSNPNLYWYRQAAGRGLQLLFYSVGIGQISSEVPQNLSASRPQDRQFILSSKKLLLSDSGFYLCAWGPTGGGRETQYFGPGTRLLVL.